One and the same sample provided the 30 T cell receptor beta chains below, sequenced in a study of vaccination effects on CD4 cells after COVID-19. Isolating CD4+ T cells followed about 11 days of culture. Everyone in the study got two shots of either the BNT162b2 or mRNA-1273 vaccine. These TCRs are of unknown antigen specificity. TCRdb's copy holds only in-frame clones and misses some; the assay was immunoSEQ multiplex PCR. The data show about 47,000 clones, less than 85% seen once. The source material was CD4+ T cells from PBMCs cultured without peptide, sampled after COVID-19 vaccination. These receptors came from a human donor who received a COVID-19 vaccine.

The chain uses TRBV4-1 and TRBJ1-4, with 7 nucleotides matching TRBD1. Per germline, CDR1 MGHRA and CDR2 YSYEKL. Losses at the gene ends were 0 bases for V and 5 bases for J; bases not matched to a gene: 9. This CDR3 has 17 residues. The CDR3 here is CASSQDIGQAGNEKLFF. The DNA of the CDR3 is TGCGCCAGCAGCCAAGATATCGGACAGGCGGGGAATGAAAAACTGTTTTTT.

The chain joins TRBV28 to TRBJ2-7; D remains ambiguous. CDR3 length equals 15 residues. V lost 8 bases and J lost 1, with 18 bases in between. CDR1 and CDR2 (germline): MDHEN, SYDVKM. CDR3 loop: CASHGSMSRSYEQYF. The CDR3 DNA reads TGTGCCAGCCATGGGTCCATGAGTAGATCCTACGAGCAGTACTTC.

The CDR3 loop reads CASSLAGTWDTEAFF. The CDR3, as DNA: TGTGCCAGCAGCTTAGCGGGGACATGGGACACTGAAGCTTTCTTT. The chain joins TRBV7-9 to TRBJ1-1; tentative D call: TRBD1 (6 bases). The CDR3 sequence is 15 residues long. Between the trimmed V and J ends, which lost 0 bases and 3 bases, there was a span of 11 bases. Germline lookup yields CDR1 SEHNR and CDR2 FQNEAQ (reference sequence).

This chain links TRBV9 with TRBJ1-1; 8 bases align to TRBD1. This CDR3 is built from 12 residues. CDR1 and CDR2 (germline): SGDLS, YYNGEE. Trimming cost V 0 bases and J 11 bases; bases outside gene matches: 3. CDR3 nucleotides: TGTGCCAGCAGCGTAGCCCAGGGGGCGGCTTTCTTT. Residues: CASSVAQGAAFF.

The V and J genes are TRBV3-1 (or the pseudogene TRBV3-2) and TRBJ1-5; D unclear. Between the trimmed V and J ends, which lost 1 base and 0 bases, there was a span of 7 bases. Germline CDR1 and CDR2: LGHDT and YNNKEL (reference sequence). CDR3 length: 15 residues. In nucleotides, the CDR3 is TGTGCCAGCAGCCAAGTCAGCGGTAGCAATCAGCCCCAGCATTTT. It yields the protein CASSQVSGSNQPQHF.

V usage is TRBV2 and J usage is TRBJ2-3; 9 nucleotides agree with TRBD1. CDR3 length: 12 residues. With V trimmed by 6 bases and J by 5 bases, 0 bases remained unmatched. Per the germline V gene, CDR1 is SNHLY and CDR2 is FYNNEI. The DNA of the CDR3 is TGTGCCAGCAGGGGACAGGGAGATACGCAGTATTTT. As protein: CASRGQGDTQYF.

V gene TRBV10-1 combines with J gene TRBJ2-5, with TRBD1 identical over 8 bases. CDR3 size: 13 residues. With 5 bases clipped from V and 5 bases from J, the junction kept 4 bases outside the gene matches. Per germline, CDR1 WNHNN and CDR2 SYGVQD (reference sequence). DNA of the CDR3: TGCGCCAGCAGTCAGGGGGCCCCGGAGACCCAGTACTTC. It yields the protein CASSQGAPETQYF.

The chain has TRBV19 and TRBJ1-5; tentative D call: TRBD1 (6 bases). V lost 5 bases and J 1 base, leaving 9 bases between the germline ends. The germline V gene has CDR1 LNHDA and CDR2 SQIVND (reference sequence). This CDR3 contains 14 residues. This CDR3 is CASSLQGSNQPQHF. CDR3 nucleotides: TGTGCCAGTAGTCTTCAGGGGAGCAATCAGCCCCAGCATTTT.

CDR3 region: CASSVGTLSTDTQYF. The CDR3 DNA reads TGTGCCAGCAGCGTAGGAACTTTGAGCACAGATACGCAGTATTTT. The chain joins TRBV9 to TRBJ2-3; D is unresolved. Germline CDR1 and CDR2: SGDLS and YYNGEE. The CDR3 has 15 residues. The V end was cut by 0 bases, the J end by 0 bases, with 8 bases between.

This clone was detected a few times. CDR3 bases: TGTGCCACCAGCCGAGGCGGGGGGGCTTCGAGCAATCAGCCCCAGCATTTT. It encodes CATSRGGGASSNQPQHF. This rearrangement joins TRBV24-1 to TRBJ1-5; D possibly corresponds to TRBD1 (6 bases). V lost 7 bases, J lost 1 base, and 19 bases lay in between. The CDR3 consists of 17 residues. Germline V gene lookup returns CDR1 KGHDR and CDR2 SFDVKD.

This clone was detected a few times. The J gene is TRBJ1-3, the V gene TRBV19; D remains ambiguous. V lost 4 bases and J lost 4, with 8 bases in between. Germline V CDR1 and CDR2: LNHDA, SQIVND (reference sequence). The CDR3 sequence is 13 residues long. The chain's CDR3 is CASSTSGGNTIYF. The CDR3 DNA reads TGTGCCAGTAGTACCTCGGGAGGAAACACCATATATTTT. The full variable domain, with the rest looked up from reference TRBV19 and TRBJ1-3, is DGGITQSPKYLFRKEGQNVTLSCEQNLNHDAMYWYRQDPGQGLRLIYYSQIVNDFQKGDIAEGYSVSREKKESFPLTVTSAQKNPTAFYLCASSTSGGNTIYFGEGSWLTVV.

The chain uses TRBV5-1 and TRBJ2-3; 13 bases are shared with TRBD2. CDR3 length equals 16 residues. J was trimmed by 6 bases and V by 0 bases; bases with no gene match: 4. The germline CDR1 and CDR2 sequences are SGHRS and YFSETQ. The CDR3 here is CASSLGTSGGRDTQYF. The CDR3 DNA sequence: TGCGCCAGCAGCTTGGGGACTAGCGGGGGCCGGGATACGCAGTATTTT.

A few counts support this clone. The chain is built from TRBV5-1 and TRBJ1-2; D is ambiguous. The germline CDR1 and CDR2 sequences are SGHRS and YFSETQ. The CDR3 covers 13 residues. Between the trimmed V and J ends, which lost 4 bases and 5 bases, there was a span of 12 bases. CDR3 bases: TGCGCCAGCAGCGAAACAGAGGATTATGGCTACACCTTC. This encodes CASSETEDYGYTF.

V is TRBV24-1 and J is TRBJ2-2; a weak D match, TRBD1 (5 bases). The CDR3 runs 15 residues. Germline lookup yields CDR1 KGHDR and CDR2 SFDVKD. Trimming removed 4 bases at V and 1 base at J, with 9 bases between. In DNA form, the CDR3 reads TGTGCCACCAGTGACACAGGAAAGAACACCGGGGAGCTGTTTTTT. Protein: CATSDTGKNTGELFF.

The CDR3 is CASSFRGGGGYTF. The DNA of the CDR3 is TGTGCCAGCAGTTTTCGCGGGGGGGGAGGCTACACCTTC. The chain is built from TRBV27 and TRBJ1-2, with a possible D match to TRBD1 (5 bases). CDR3 size: 13 residues. V was clipped by 3 bases and J by 8 bases, with 13 bases between them. Germline V CDR1 and CDR2: MNHEY, SMNVEV (reference sequence).

The chain carries TRBV14 and TRBJ1-2; D is unresolved. The germline gives CDR1 SGHDN, CDR2 FVKESK. Trimming took off 2 bases at V and 8 bases at J, with 12 bases between the two ends. CDR3 length: 13 amino acids. In DNA form, the CDR3 reads TGTGCCAGCAGCCAAAGAGGGTCGAGCGGCTACACCTTC. This translates into CASSQRGSSGYTF.

This clone was detected a few times. The chain joins TRBV14 to TRBJ1-1; tentatively, D is TRBD1 (5 bases). V was shortened by 5 bases and J by 11 bases, with 21 bases between the two germline ends. Germline-derived CDR1 and CDR2 are SGHDN and FVKESK. This CDR3 comprises 14 residues. In nucleotides, the CDR3 is TGTGCCAGCAGCTTCTCTAGGGACGTTCCGGGCGCTTTCTTT. Protein sequence: CASSFSRDVPGAFF.

The chain links TRBV10-3 to TRBJ2-7, with TRBD2 matching over 11 bases. This CDR3 is 14 amino acids long. V dropped 6 bases and J dropped 4; count of bases not matched to a gene: 5. The V gene's germline CDR1 is ENHRY and CDR2 SYGVKD. In nucleotides, the CDR3 is TGTGCCATCAGGACCGGGACTAGCGGTTACGAGCAGTACTTC. This codes for CAIRTGTSGYEQYF.

The chain employs TRBV18 and TRBJ2-1; D not certain. With 0 bases removed from V and 2 bases from J, the gap between germline ends came to 8 bases. CDR1 is KGHSH, CDR2 LQKENI, per germline. The CDR3 consists of 15 residues. The CDR3 DNA sequence: TGTGCCAGCTCACCACCGAGTAGGCCCTACAATGAGCAGTTCTTC. It specifies CASSPPSRPYNEQFF.

The V gene is TRBV11-3, the J gene TRBJ2-7, with 8 nucleotides matching TRBD1. CDR1 SGHNT and CDR2 YENEEA come from the germline V gene. V lost 3 bases to trimming and J lost 3 bases; unmatched junction nucleotides: 1. This CDR3 has 13 residues. The CDR3 region is CASSLGQDYEQYF. CDR3 nucleotide sequence: TGTGCCAGCAGCTTGGGACAGGACTACGAGCAGTACTTC.

The chain couples TRBV6-5 to TRBJ2-1; D is uncertain. This CDR3 has 13 residues. Germline-derived CDR1 and CDR2 are MNHEY and SVGAGI. Trimming removed 6 bases from V and 2 bases from J, with 8 bases in between. In nucleotides, the CDR3 is TGTGCCAGCAGCCAGACACCCTACAATGAGCAGTTCTTC. Protein: CASSQTPYNEQFF.

The rearrangement links TRBV6-5 to TRBJ2-7, with D perhaps TRBD1 (5 bases). Deletions cut 0 bases from V and 1 base from J, with 10 bases between. There are 15 residues in the CDR3. CDR1 is MNHEY, CDR2 SVGAGI, per germline. CDR3 sequence reads: CASSYSIGDSYEQYF. CDR3 sequence (DNA): TGTGCCAGCAGTTACTCGATAGGGGATTCCTACGAGCAGTACTTC.

This clone turned up a few times. The rearrangement links TRBV13 to TRBJ2-1; 10 nucleotides line up with TRBD1. CDR1 and CDR2 from the germline V gene are PRHDT and FYEKMQ (reference sequence). CDR3 length equals 13 residues. V lost 7 bases to trimming and J lost 8 bases; unmatched junction nucleotides: 5. CDR3 sequence: CASMGTGVDEQFF. The CDR3 nucleotides are TGTGCCAGCATGGGGACAGGGGTCGATGAGCAGTTCTTC.

This clone was counted only a few times. V is TRBV7-6 and J is TRBJ1-4; TRBD1 might be the D (6 bases). Trimming took 4 bases from V and 8 from J, leaving 11 bases between them. The germline gives CDR1 SGHVS, CDR2 FNYEAQ. This CDR3 has 13 residues. In nucleotides, the CDR3 is TGTGCCAGCAGCTGGGGGCGGGGAGAAAAACTGTTTTTT. This encodes CASSWGRGEKLFF.

The J gene is TRBJ1-4, the V gene TRBV5-1; D is possibly TRBD1 (6 bases). The CDR3 consists of 13 residues. The germline CDR1 and CDR2 sequences are SGHRS and YFSETQ. V lost 4 bases and J 7 bases, leaving 11 bases between the germline ends. In nucleotides, the CDR3 is TGCGCCAGCAGCCGGGGACACAGTGAAAAACTGTTTTTT. Translated, it gives CASSRGHSEKLFF.

This clone was picked up a small number of times. The chain couples TRBV25-1 to TRBJ1-6; D not certain. Germline CDR1 reads MGHDK; CDR2 reads SYGVNS. The CDR3 contains 14 residues. V shed 3 bases and J shed 3 bases, with 6 bases lying between them. The CDR3 DNA is TGTGCCAGCAGTGATCACCTCTATAATTCACCCCTCCACTTT. This sequence encodes CASSDHLYNSPLHF.

This clone counts as medium-sized. This chain uses TRBV2 with TRBJ2-2; D is uncertain. Germline V gene data show CDR1 as SNHLY and CDR2 as FYNNEI. Trimming stripped 2 bases from V and 4 bases from J, with 11 bases between. The CDR3 loop spans 15 amino acids. The CDR3 sequence is CASSESLGTTGELFF. CDR3 DNA sequence: TGTGCCAGCAGTGAATCTCTGGGTACCACCGGGGAGCTGTTTTTT.

This chain connects TRBV4-1 to TRBJ2-5, with D hard to call. The CDR3 has 14 amino acids. The ends were cut back, 1 base at V and 4 bases at J, with 10 bases in the middle. CDR1 is MGHRA and CDR2 is YSYEKL in the germline V gene. The CDR3 DNA is TGCGCCAGCAGCCAAGTATTCAGCGCAGAGACCCAGTACTTC. Its protein product is CASSQVFSAETQYF.

Within the sample, this clone is medium-sized. J is TRBJ2-7 and V is TRBV10-1, with TRBD2 identical over 7 bases. V dropped 5 bases and J dropped 3; count of bases not matched to a gene: 10. Germline-derived CDR1 and CDR2 are WNHNN and SYGVQD (reference sequence). CDR3 size: 15 residues. The CDR3 here is CASSNARERDYEQYF. CDR3 DNA sequence: TGCGCCAGCAGTAACGCGCGGGAGAGGGACTACGAGCAGTACTTC.

J is TRBJ2-2 and V is TRBV6-5; TRBD1 is a possible D gene (6 bases). From germline, CDR1 is MNHEY and CDR2 SVGAGI. Trimming pared 6 bases from V and 1 base from J, leaving 12 bases between. CDR3 length equals 15 residues. CDR3 nucleotide sequence: TGTGCCAGCAGACTACCGGGACAGAACACCGGGGAGCTGTTTTTT. This sequence encodes CASRLPGQNTGELFF.